Detailed here is one T cell receptor (beta chain). The antigen is undetermined. Extraction of RNA together with DNA used roughly 20-32 mg of unsorted bulk tissue. The researchers produced TCR beta cDNA from around 0.5 ug total RNA with a constant-region primer. Modified slightly, ARM-PCR produced TCR beta libraries over three nested multiplex PCR rounds. A C-beta reverse primer was combined with TRBV1-TRBV30 forward primers in the first two PCR rounds, and each round had ten to eleven cycles. TCRdb fed the multiplex PCR reads into MiXCR, producing one record per CDR3 protein. The table shows roughly 100,000 distinct CDR3 sequences, with roughly 80% occurring only once. The CDR3 covers 14 residues. The J segment lost 11 bases and the V segment lost 7 bases, leaving 14 bases of the junction unmatched. Germline CDR1 KGHDR, CDR2 SFDVKD. This sample was included in a study of tumor-infiltrating lymphocytes in primary liver carcinoma. Background on the study: Among the tumors, stages were T1-T3 N0M0 and sizes roughly 4 to 10 cm.

Study results and caveats: Roughly 7-25% of top clones, and no more, occurred in all five tumor regions. Top-250-clone fractions were significantly higher in tumors than in blood (p = 0.039).

The chain links TRBV24-1 to TRBJ2-3; 7 positions agree with TRBD1. The origin of this receptor is a man aged 35 to 55 with primary liver carcinoma and hepatitis B virus infection. Sequenced input: liver tumor tissue from sampling region 3. Subset specified: tumor region T3, left-lateral pole. The CDR3 spells CATRDRDSPYRQYF. The CDR3 coding sequence is TGTGCCACCAGAGACCGGGACAGCCCCTATAGGCAGTATTTT.